This T cell receptor beta chain came from a study of blood T cell repertoires in COVID-19. On the study more broadly: From the United States, Italy and Spain came samples of acute and convalescent COVID-19. T cells, B-cell-depleted T cells, or PBMCs supplied cDNA or gDNA.

About this clone itself: At the DNA level, this CDR3 is encoded by other sequences in the same sample as well.

CDR3 length: 15 amino acids. The trim removed 2 bases at V and 2 bases at J, leaving 5 bases unmatched. The V gene's germline CDR1 is SGDLS and CDR2 YYNGEE. Authors' processing steps: Estimated nucleated cell counts came from reference gene primer amplification. Using immunoSEQ multiplex PCR, the repertoire was profiled, and TCRdb retains in-frame clones only, with some absent. From that table come the V and J calls and clone size; the DNA was used to work out D and trimming. The sample has under 200,000 clones, roughly nine tenths seen once. Sequencing was carried out using peripheral blood. The receptor comes from a woman aged 70 to 79 with acute or convalescent COVID-19. J is TRBJ1-1 and V is TRBV9, with 8 bases that match TRBD1. CDR3 residues: CASSVRAGGNTEAFF. The DNA for the CDR3 is TGTGCCAGCAGCGTTCGGGCAGGGGGCAACACTGAAGCTTTCTTT.